A selection of T cell receptor beta chains follows, all from one sample in a study of HIV-infected patients and healthy controls. TCRdb ran MiXCR on the 5' RACE reads and lists one entry per CDR3 protein. The data hold about 14,000 distinct CDR3 sequences, with approximately 12% observed a single time. Sequencing used blood, obtained during antiretroviral therapy. These receptor sequences come from an adult with HIV infection. The donor label of this sample is uncertain. Each CDR3 is given with its conserved first and last residue. The D gene is left open where the match is weak. Where a row states a size, it is once, few, many or the class of an expanded clone; other rows omit it.

len | j_gene | d_gene | v_gene | abundance | CDR3aa | CDR3nt
15 | TRBJ1-6 | . | TRBV6-5 | many | CASSYSGEGNSPLHF | TGTGCCAGCAGTTACTCGGGGGAGGGAAATTCACCCCTCCACTTT
13 | TRBJ2-1 | . | TRBV5-1 | many | CASSLGENNEQFF | TGCGCCAGCAGCTTAGGAGAAAACAATGAGCAGTTCTTC
13 | TRBJ2-5 | . | TRBV9 | many | CASSVSPESVQYF | TGTGCCAGCAGCGTATCTCCAGAATCGGTCCAGTACTTC
16 | TRBJ1-5 | . | TRBV4-1 | . | CASSQEQEYSNQPQHF | TGCGCCAGCAGCCAAGAGCAGGAATATAGCAATCAGCCCCAGCATTTT
16 | TRBJ2-5 | . | TRBV13 | . | CATSPLRGGVQETQYF | TGTGCCACCTCTCCCCTGAGGGGGGGGGTCCAAGAGACCCAGTACTTC
15 | TRBJ2-1 | . | TRBV5-1 | few | CASSSGPMTYNEQFF | TGCGCCAGCAGCTCGGGACCAATGACCTACAATGAGCAGTTCTTC
15 | TRBJ2-2 | . | TRBV4-2 | medium-sized | CASSSKVGDPGELFF | TGTGCCAGCAGCTCAAAGGTCGGAGACCCCGGGGAGCTGTTTTTT
15 | TRBJ1-3 | . | TRBV12-3/TRBV12-4 | . | CASRGGGESGNTIYF | TGTGCCAGCAGAGGGGGAGGGGAATCTGGAAACACCATATATTTT
15 | TRBJ1-4 | . | TRBV11-2 | few | CASSLDSQGGEKLFF | TGTGCCAGCAGCTTAGATTCCCAGGGCGGTGAAAAACTGTTTTTT
11 | TRBJ1-1 | TRBD1 | TRBV12-3/TRBV12-4 | many | CASSLTGGAFF | TGTGCCAGCAGTTTGACAGGGGGAGCTTTCTTT
15 | TRBJ2-5 | TRBD1 | TRBV15 | many | CATSNRDRNQETQYF | TGTGCCACCAGCAACCGGGACAGGAATCAAGAGACCCAGTACTTC
16 | TRBJ1-2 | . | TRBV18 | few | CASSPSPSVTPYGYTF | TGTGCCAGCTCACCCTCCCCTTCGGTCACCCCGTATGGCTACACCTTC
15 | TRBJ1-2 | TRBD1 | TRBV6-6 | many | CASRLPGQGNYGYTF | TGTGCCAGCCGCCTCCCGGGACAGGGGAACTATGGCTACACCTTC
16 | TRBJ2-1 | . | TRBV9 | many | CASSVVARDSYNEQFF | TGTGCCAGCAGCGTAGTAGCCCGGGACTCCTACAATGAGCAGTTCTTC
13 | TRBJ2-7 | . | TRBV12-3/TRBV12-4 | many | CASSFSAAGEQYF | TGTGCCAGCAGTTTTTCGGCGGCTGGCGAGCAGTACTTC
16 | TRBJ1-1 | . | TRBV6-5 | few | CASSRDRVLMNTEAFF | TGTGCCAGCAGTAGAGACAGAGTTCTCATGAACACTGAAGCTTTCTTT
15 | TRBJ2-1 | . | TRBV18 | . | CASSPGSGRYNEQFF | TGTGCCAGCTCACCAGGGAGCGGGCGTTACAATGAGCAGTTCTTC
14 | TRBJ2-1 | . | TRBV7-3 | many | CASSHALSYNEQFF | TGTGCCAGCAGCCACGCCCTGTCCTACAATGAGCAGTTCTTC
13 | TRBJ2-7 | TRBD1 | TRBV29-1 | few | CSVSGTGAYEQYF | TGCAGCGTTTCCGGGACAGGGGCCTACGAGCAGTACTTC
12 | TRBJ2-2 | . | TRBV25-1 | . | CASSINTGELFF | TGTGCCAGCTCGATAAACACCGGGGAGCTGTTTTTT
18 | TRBJ2-1 | . | TRBV3-1 | many | CASSQAKDYQLLYNEQFF | TGTGCCAGCAGCCAAGCTAAGGATTACCAACTTCTCTACAATGAGCAGTTCTTC
15 | TRBJ1-4 | TRBD1 | TRBV10-3 | many | CAISNPDRGNEKLFF | TGTGCCATCAGCAACCCTGACAGGGGTAATGAAAAACTGTTTTTT
16 | TRBJ2-6 | . | TRBV10-3 | many | CAISDSLSSGANVLTF | TGTGCCATCAGTGACAGTCTGAGCTCTGGGGCCAACGTCCTGACTTTC
14 | TRBJ1-2 | . | TRBV18 | few | CASSPTDSYYGYTF | TGTGCCAGCTCACCGACGGACAGTTACTATGGCTACACCTTC
15 | TRBJ2-3 | . | TRBV4-1 | . | CASSWGTRDADTQYF | TGCGCCAGCAGCTGGGGGACGCGGGATGCAGATACGCAGTATTTT
18 | TRBJ2-1 | TRBD2 | TRBV29-1 | . | CSVESGGSGLAPYNEQFF | TGCAGCGTTGAGTCGGGGGGGTCCGGACTAGCGCCGTACAATGAGCAGTTCTTC
13 | TRBJ2-5 | TRBD1 | TRBV29-1 | few | CSVGGQGQETQYF | TGCAGCGTTGGTGGACAGGGGCAAGAGACCCAGTACTTC